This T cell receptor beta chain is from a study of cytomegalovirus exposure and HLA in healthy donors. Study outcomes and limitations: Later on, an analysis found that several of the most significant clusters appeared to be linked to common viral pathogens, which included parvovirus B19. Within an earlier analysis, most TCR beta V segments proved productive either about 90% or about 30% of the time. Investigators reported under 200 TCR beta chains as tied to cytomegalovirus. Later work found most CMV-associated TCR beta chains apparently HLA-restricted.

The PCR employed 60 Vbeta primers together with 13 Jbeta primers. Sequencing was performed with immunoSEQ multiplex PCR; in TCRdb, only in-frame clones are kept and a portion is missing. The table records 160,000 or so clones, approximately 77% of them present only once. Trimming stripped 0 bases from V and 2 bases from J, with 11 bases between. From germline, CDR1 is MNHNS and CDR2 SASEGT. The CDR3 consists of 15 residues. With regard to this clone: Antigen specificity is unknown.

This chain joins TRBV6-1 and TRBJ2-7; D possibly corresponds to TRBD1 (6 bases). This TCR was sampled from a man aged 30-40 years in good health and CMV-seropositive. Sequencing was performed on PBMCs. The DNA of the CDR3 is TGTGCCAGCAGTGAAGCGGGGACACCAGCCTACGAGCAGTACTTC. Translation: CASSEAGTPAYEQYF.